These 13 T cell receptor beta chains were sequenced from one sample in a study of blood T cells in healthy people across ages. Then a second PCR, running about 7 to 11 cycles, was carried out with a sample-barcoded 5' primer and a J-beta primer mix. Using its own MiXCR run on the 5' RACE reads, TCRdb lists one record per CDR3 protein. The table shows hundreds of thousands of distinct CDR3 sequences, with about 42% occurring only once. Material for sequencing was blood. Receptors were obtained from an elderly man in good health.

This chain links TRBV29-1 with TRBJ2-4, with D perhaps matching TRBD2 (5 bases). This CDR3 has 15 amino acids. CDR1 and CDR2 from the germline V gene are SQVTM and ANQGSEA. V dropped 5 bases and J dropped 3 bases, with 17 bases sitting between them. CDR3 sequence (DNA): TGCAGCGTTACCAACTTAGCGACTGTCAAAAACATTCAGTACTTC. This translates into CSVTNLATVKNIQYF.

This clonotype was picked up many times. The chain has TRBV12-3 or TRBV12-4 and TRBJ2-1; TRBD2 is a possible D gene (6 bases). V was clipped by 5 bases and J by 0 bases, with 11 bases between them. The CDR3 sequence is 15 residues long. Here the CDR3 DNA reads TGTGCCAGCAGTACCCGGGAGAGCTCCTACAATGAGCAGTTCTTC. Protein: CASSTRESSYNEQFF.

A few counts support this clonotype. The CDR3 loop is CASSLPGQPNEKLFF. DNA for the CDR3: TGTGCCAGCAGCCTCCCGGGACAGCCTAATGAAAAACTGTTTTTT. This chain uses TRBV7-9 with TRBJ1-4; 7 nucleotides agree with TRBD1. Germline values: CDR1 SEHNR, CDR2 FQNEAQ (reference sequence). The junction had 6 bases not matched to a gene; V was cut back by 5 bases and J by 3 bases. The CDR3 is made up of 15 amino acids.

This chain links TRBV24-1 with TRBJ2-5; TRBD1 or TRBD2 may be the D gene (7 bases each). The length of the CDR3 is 14 residues. Germline V CDR1 and CDR2: KGHDR, SFDVKD. V lost 4 bases and J 11 bases, leaving 19 bases between the germline ends. The CDR3 region is CATSDQGGYNEQYF. The CDR3 bases are TGTGCCACCAGTGACCAGGGGGGGTACAATGAGCAGTACTTC.

This clonotype was recorded only once. The junction differs from germline at one of its ends, possibly a read error. CDR3 DNA sequence: TGTGTCAGCAGTTTATATCAGGGCAGCAATCAGCCCCAGCATTTT. Its protein is CVSSLYQGSNQPQHF. The chain uses TRBV27 and TRBJ1-5; a weak D match, TRBD1 (5 bases). The CDR3 loop spans 15 amino acids. Per the germline V gene, CDR1 is MNHEY and CDR2 is SMNVEV (reference sequence).

This clonotype was detected a few times. The chain combines TRBV20-1 with TRBJ2-1; no reliable D call. This CDR3 region has 14 residues. CDR1 and CDR2 from the germline V gene are DFQATT and SNEGSKA (reference sequence). Trimming took off 1 base at V and 7 bases at J, with 14 bases between the two ends. The CDR3, as DNA: TGCAGTGCTAGAGCCATCTGGGCTTCAAATGAGCAGTTCTTC. Protein sequence: CSARAIWASNEQFF.

This clonotype has a single count. A much larger clone lies one base from this, so it may be a read error. The V gene is TRBV12-3 or TRBV12-4, the J gene TRBJ2-7; D may be TRBD2 (5 bases). This CDR3 comprises 14 residues. CDR3 sequence reads: CASSPTGVSDEQYF. DNA of the CDR3: TGTGCCAGCAGTCCAACCGGGGTCTCCGACGAGCAGTACTTC.

The CDR3 here is CASSPLGAGGTNNEQFF. For the CDR3, the DNA is TGTGCCAGCAGCCCACTGGGAGCGGGGGGGACTAACAATGAGCAGTTCTTC. V is TRBV9 and J is TRBJ2-1, with 10 bases identical to TRBD2. With 4 bases clipped from V and 5 bases from J, the junction kept 12 bases outside the gene matches. Germline V gene sequence: CDR1 SGDLS, CDR2 YYNGEE. CDR3 length: 17 amino acids.

The chain is built from TRBV6-5 and TRBJ1-2, with 8 bases lining up with TRBD1. Trimming cost V 5 bases and J 1 base; bases outside gene matches: 3. The germline V gene has CDR1 MNHEY and CDR2 SVGAGI. The CDR3 has 14 residues. The CDR3 DNA follows: TGTGCCAGCAGTCGACAGGGGTTTAACTATGGCTACACCTTC. Translation: CASSRQGFNYGYTF.

This clonotype appeared many times. A much bigger clone sits one base away, suggesting this may be a read error. The rearrangement joins TRBV29-1 to TRBJ2-5; 16 positions match TRBD2. This CDR3 contains 14 residues. Germline loops: CDR1 SQVTM, CDR2 ANQGSEA. V shed 3 bases and J 11 bases; nucleotides not matched to a gene: 6. DNA of the CDR3: TGCAGCGTTGAGGGACTAGCGGGAGGGGGTGAGCAGTACTTC. Translation gives CSVEGLAGGGEQYF. Using reference TRBV29-1 and TRBJ2-5 for the parts outside the CDR3, the full variable domain is SAVISQKPSRDICQRGTSLTIQCQVDSQVTMMFWYRQQPGQSLTLIATANQGSEATYESGFVIDKFPISRPNLTFSTLTVSNMSPEDSSIYLCSVEGLAGGGEQYFGPGTRLLVL.

This clonotype has only a few counts. The chain employs TRBV12-3 or TRBV12-4 and TRBJ2-1; 10 nucleotides line up with TRBD2. This CDR3 contains 15 residues. The J segment lost 9 bases and the V segment lost 2 bases, leaving 7 bases of the junction unmatched. The CDR3 nucleotides are TGTGCCAGCAGTTTATCTAGCGGGAGTGTGGGTGAGCAGTTCTTC. This sequence encodes CASSLSSGSVGEQFF.

The rearrangement joins TRBV20-1 to TRBJ2-4; weak D call: TRBD2 (6 bases). The J call is uncertain, as TRBJ2-7 better fits the DNA end. CDR1 is DFQATT and CDR2 is SNEGSKA in the germline V gene (reference sequence). There are 13 residues in the CDR3. CDR3 residues: CSAGGDGTYEQYF. For the CDR3, the DNA is TGCAGTGCTGGAGGGGACGGGACCTACGAGCAGTACTTC.

This clonotype appeared a single time. The chain carries TRBV4-3 and TRBJ2-7; TRBD1 is a possible D gene (6 bases). Gene TRBJ2-5 matches the end of the DNA better, so the J call may be wrong. CDR3 length equals 15 residues. The germline gives CDR1 LGHNA, CDR2 YSLEER. CDR3 sequence reads: CASSPNIDRQETQYF. The CDR3 nucleotides are TGCGCCAGCAGCCCCAATATTGACAGGCAAGAGACCCAGTACTTC.